The following is a TCR beta chain sequence with its context. Its antigen is currently not known. It is unclear where the CDR3 begins or ends on the DNA, so no DNA is shown, and the CDR3 is as TCRdb lists it. The CDR3 spans 15 residues, from the cysteine through the phenylalanine. These data originate in a study of shared clonotypes between healthy human individuals (dated by TCRdb to about 2020). The study in broad terms: The cohort comprised a couple of women and a few men aged 18 to 49 years. For each donor, CD4 naive and CD4 memory were each run on three plates, CD8 naive on two plates, and CD8 memory on one plate. Blood TCR repertoires of a handful of healthy adults were deeply sequenced to estimate repertoire size and the extent of clonotype sharing between individuals. Different laboratories and diverse techniques were used to prepare libraries and sequence TCR repertoires, to increase sequencing depth and limit assay-specific biases. Leukapheresis yielded between about 0.85 and 9.5 billion PBMCs per donor.

Broader findings and caveats from the paper: Sampling was restricted to blood, and TCR repertoires in tissue are likely to differ from TCR repertoires in blood. Clonotypes shared by all four sorted-subset donors showed higher generation probabilities than non-shared clonotypes. The genetic and exposure-history diversity represented was limited by the small number of donors. Larger estimated clonotype richness was generally found for naive subsets than for memory subsets. Incomplete sequencing was indicated by rarefaction of sorted-subset datasets, despite the large sequencing depth. Pairwise subsampling indicated that sequencing depth was expected to affect the degree of clonotype sharing among donors. When a handful of donors were compared, the shared fraction of clonotypes was around 5% for naive CD4, around 4% for naive CD8, roughly 2.5% for memory CD4, and around 0.37% for memory CD8.

CD8 naive samples were obtained by positive selection for CCR7 among CD45RO-negative cells, yielding a CD45RA+CCR7+ population from which TemRA cells were excluded. The donors were healthy, HIV-negative adults who had no recently reported acute infections or vaccinations. All donors were Caucasian adults living in Nashville, Tennessee, USA. After blood collection by leukapheresis, PBMCs were isolated using Ficoll-Histopaque density gradient centrifugation and then cryopreserved in the vapor phase of liquid nitrogen. Analytical flow cytometry was used to check the purity and quantity of each magnetically sorted T cell population. Genomic DNA was isolated from each sorted fraction and quantified by UV absorbance on a Nanodrop 2000c. Using the deep immunoSEQ assay, multiplex PCR amplified TCR CDR3 regions from genomic DNA. Extracted genomic DNA from each cell subset was distributed evenly across all wells of several immunoSEQ 96-well plates, and each plate was treated as a replicate. For sorted subsets, each replicate PCR was loaded with around 220 ng genomic DNA, equivalent to about 30,000 T cell genomes. The purified libraries were quantified using a Qubit 3.0 fluorometer, sized with a Bioanalyzer 2100, and then quantified again using the KAPA Library Quantification kit. Every immunoSEQ 96-well plate was sequenced on a separate single-read 150-cycle Illumina NextSeq 550 flow cell. Under the source paper's analysis protocol: The immunoSEQ output contained only junctional sequences without quality scores, so filtering could not match that applied to full-length reads. To assign V/J genes and CDR3, sequences were annotated using PyIR, a Python wrapper for IgBLAST v1.9, with IMGT germline references. Reads were removed for weak V/J assignments (E-value above 1e-6), missing CDR3, stop codons, out-of-frame junctions, or ambiguous translated residues. V3J clonotypes were defined by identical inferred V gene, J gene, and CDR3 amino acid sequence. The percentage overlap between two repertoires was calculated by dividing the number of shared unique clonotypes by the size of the smaller repertoire. Three approaches were used to assess repertoire richness: RTK rarefaction, the Chao1 estimator, and Recon v2.1 estimates of unobserved clonotypes. OLGA was used to compute generation probabilities for all TCRbeta clonotypes that the gDNA method yielded from a handful of donors. The clones in this table, taken by TCRdb from immuneACCESS, are in-frame only. Not every clone is retained; where verified, under half of the shortfall comes from an unresolved V gene, and the cause of the rest is unknown. That table gives V, J and clone size, and the DNA gave D and trimming. This sample has around 2,000,000 clones in its table, and 85% to 95% of those were observed once. Roughly 1.8% of the sample goes to the ten largest clones.

Sequencing was performed on naive CD8+ T cells from PBMCs. The cell subset or site label, as the study defines it: CD45RA+CCR7+. The sequence derives from a young man in good health. Some clones in this sample may be carry-over from other donors' samples. The chain uses TRBV12-1 and TRBJ2-1; the table assigns TRBD2, which was not confirmed against the DNA. TRBV12-1 is noted as a pseudogene. CDR3 protein: CASRWASGSLHEQFF.